The clone carrying this T cell receptor beta chain was found once. This sample stems from a study of blood T cell repertoires in COVID-19. Cohort allocation depended upon clinical history that participants reported. The method was immunoSEQ multiplex PCR; TCRdb's version includes in-frame clones alone and lacks a portion of them. The sample has just over 300,000 clones, roughly 87% seen once; the top ten hold about 8.9%. Germline values: CDR1 SGHDN, CDR2 FVKESK. V was clipped by 1 base and J by 4 bases, with 19 bases between them. The CDR3 loop spans 17 amino acids. This sequence originates from a woman between 18 and 29 years old who had recovered from COVID-19. The chain links TRBV14 to TRBJ1-2; D not certain. The sample taken for sequencing was PBMCs or T cells enriched from blood (not recorded which). The CDR3, as DNA: TGTGCCAGCAGCCAAGCCAGGCACGGCCCCATCTCCTATGGCTACACCTTC. Amino acids: CASSQARHGPISYGYTF.